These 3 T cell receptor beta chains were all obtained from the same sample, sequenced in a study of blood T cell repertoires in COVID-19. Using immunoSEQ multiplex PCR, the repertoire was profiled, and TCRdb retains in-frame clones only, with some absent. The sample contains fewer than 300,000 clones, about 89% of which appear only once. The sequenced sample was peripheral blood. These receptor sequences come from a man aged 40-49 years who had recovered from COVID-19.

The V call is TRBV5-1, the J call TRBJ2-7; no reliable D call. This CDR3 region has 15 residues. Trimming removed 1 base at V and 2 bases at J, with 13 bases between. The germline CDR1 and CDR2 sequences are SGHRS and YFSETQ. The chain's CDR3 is CASSLFAERTYEQYF. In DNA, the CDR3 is TGCGCCAGCAGCTTGTTCGCGGAGCGAACCTACGAGCAGTACTTC. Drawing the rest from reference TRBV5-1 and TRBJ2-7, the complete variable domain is KAGVTQTPRYLIKTRGQQVTLSCSPISGHRSVSWYQQTPGQGLQFLFEYFSETQRNKGNFPGRFSGRQFSNSRSEMNVSTLELGDSALYLCASSLFAERTYEQYFGPGTRLTVT.

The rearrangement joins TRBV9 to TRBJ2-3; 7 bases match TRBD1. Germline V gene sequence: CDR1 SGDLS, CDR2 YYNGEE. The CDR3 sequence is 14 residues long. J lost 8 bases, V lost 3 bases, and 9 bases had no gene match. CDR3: CASSEGQNVVTQYF. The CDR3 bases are TGTGCCAGCAGCGAGGGACAGAATGTGGTTACGCAGTATTTT. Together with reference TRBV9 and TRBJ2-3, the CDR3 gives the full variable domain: DSGVTQTPKHLITATGQRVTLRCSPRSGDLSVYWYQQSLDQGLQFLIQYYNGEERAKGNILERFSAQQFPDLHSELNLSSLELGDSALYFCASSEGQNVVTQYFGPGTRLTVL.

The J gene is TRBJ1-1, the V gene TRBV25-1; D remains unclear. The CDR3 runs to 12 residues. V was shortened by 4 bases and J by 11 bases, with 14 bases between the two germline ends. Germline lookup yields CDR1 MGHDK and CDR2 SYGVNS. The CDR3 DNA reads TGTGCCAGCAGTGCTTACTCGACATTGGCTTTCTTT. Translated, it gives CASSAYSTLAFF.